A selection of T cell receptor beta chains follows, all from one sample in a study of T cell repertoires in cytomegalovirus infection. These receptors lack a known antigen. One entry per CDR3 protein, called by TCRdb with MiXCR from the reads. Altogether approximately 1,000,000 distinct CDR3 sequences are present, 30% to 40% being singletons, with the ten largest covering around an eighth. Here the sequenced sample was cultured CD8+ T cells from PBMCs, taken from culture after CMV antigen stimulation. These TCRs come from a human donor in good health (CMV status not recorded). Some clones in this sample may be carry-over from other donors' samples. The CDR3 runs from the conserved cysteine through the conserved F or W. Fields, in order: CDR3 DNA, CDR3 protein, clone size, D gene, V gene, CDR3 length, J gene. D genes are given only for firm matches. Size is stated for part of the rows, as once, few or many counts, or as a class when the clone is expanded.

DNA: TGTGCCAGCAGTTACGGGACAGGGGGAACTGAAGCTTTCTTT; CDR3: CASSYGTGGTEAFF; size: many; D: TRBD1; V: TRBV6-5; length: 14; J: TRBJ1-1
DNA: TGTGCCAGCAGTTTATCACGGGGGTACCTGGTCCGCTCTGGAAACACCATATATTTT; CDR3: CASSLSRGYLVRSGNTIYF; size: NA; D: NA; V: TRBV28; length: 19; J: TRBJ1-3
DNA: TGTGCCAGCGGAGGACTAGCAGACACAGATACGCAGTATTTT; CDR3: CASGGLADTDTQYF; size: once; D: TRBD2; V: TRBV5-5; length: 14; J: TRBJ2-3
DNA: TGTGCCAGCAGCTCCCGCCCTGACCCTCAACTAAACACCGGGGAGCTGTTTTTT; CDR3: CASSSRPDPQLNTGELFF; size: NA; D: NA; V: TRBV9; length: 18; J: TRBJ2-2
DNA: TGTGCCATCAGTGGCCCCGGGACTAGCGGGGAAAACAATGAGCAGTTCTTC; CDR3: CAISGPGTSGENNEQFF; size: few; D: TRBD2; V: TRBV10-3; length: 17; J: TRBJ2-1
DNA: TGTGCCATCAGTACCGCGGGGGAGCTGTTTTTT; CDR3: CAISTAGELFF; size: NA; D: NA; V: TRBV10-3; length: 11; J: TRBJ2-2
DNA: TGTGCCAGCAGTTTTTGGGCTACCTACAATGAGCAGTCCTTC; CDR3: CASSFWATYNEQSF; size: NA; D: NA; V: TRBV27; length: 14; J: TRBJ2-1
DNA: TGTGCCAGCAGCCCCGGTAGGCAGGGGGATGAAAAACTGTTTTTT; CDR3: CASSPGRQGDEKLFF; size: once; D: TRBD1; V: TRBV13; length: 15; J: TRBJ1-4
DNA: TGTGCCACCAGGCAGAGCGGGGCTGAAGCTTTCTTT; CDR3: CATRQSGAEAFF; size: NA; D: NA; V: TRBV6-2/TRBV6-3; length: 12; J: TRBJ1-1
DNA: TGTGCCACCAGCAGAGAAGTGGCTAGCGGGGGGGGAAATACGCAGTATTTT; CDR3: CATSREVASGGGNTQYF; size: NA; D: TRBD2; V: TRBV15; length: 17; J: TRBJ2-3
DNA: TGCGCCAGCAACCCCATCTGGAGTTCTCCCCCAACTGAAGCTTTCTTT; CDR3: CASNPIWSSPPTEAFF; size: NA; D: NA; V: TRBV5-1; length: 16; J: TRBJ1-1
DNA: TGTGCCAGCAGCTTAATATGGGGGTGGGAAGTTCAAGAGACCCAGTACTTC; CDR3: CASSLIWGWEVQETQYF; size: many; D: NA; V: TRBV7-2; length: 17; J: TRBJ2-5
DNA: TGTGCCAGCCTAGTCGGGGAAGGATGGGGCTACACCTTC; CDR3: CASLVGEGWGYTF; size: many; D: NA; V: TRBV7-2; length: 13; J: TRBJ1-2
DNA: TGTGCCAGCAGCCCTCTCCCAGGGGGCTCTGAGACCCAGTACTTC; CDR3: CASSPLPGGSETQYF; size: NA; D: TRBD1; V: TRBV7-6; length: 15; J: TRBJ2-5
DNA: TGCGCCAGCAGCCAAGTCATGGGGCGAAGAAACACCATATATTTT; CDR3: CASSQVMGRRNTIYF; size: once; D: NA; V: TRBV4-1; length: 15; J: TRBJ1-3
DNA: TGCAGCGCGACAGGGATTAGCACAGATACGCAGTATTTT; CDR3: CSATGISTDTQYF; size: few; D: TRBD1; V: TRBV29-1; length: 13; J: TRBJ2-3
DNA: TGTGCCAGCAGCCAAGAAGTCTTCCTACCCCGGGACACCTTTGAAGCTTTCTTT; CDR3: CASSQEVFLPRDTFEAFF; size: NA; D: NA; V: TRBV4-2; length: 18; J: TRBJ1-1
DNA: TGTGCCACCAGCACAGCGTCTCAGGGGGCTACTGAAGCTTTCTTT; CDR3: CATSTASQGATEAFF; size: NA; D: TRBD1; V: TRBV15; length: 15; J: TRBJ1-1
DNA: TGTGCCAGCAGTTTAATTGCTGTGGCTAGCGGCACAGATACGCAGTATTTT; CDR3: CASSLIAVASGTDTQYF; size: few; D: NA; V: TRBV27; length: 17; J: TRBJ2-3
DNA: TGTGCCAGCAGGATACCGGGACAGGGGAATGGCTACACCTTC; CDR3: CASRIPGQGNGYTF; size: many; D: TRBD1; V: TRBV28; length: 14; J: TRBJ1-2
DNA: TGTGCCATCAGTGAGCCCGCTTCGGGACTCTCTGGAAACACCATATATTTT; CDR3: CAISEPASGLSGNTIYF; size: NA; D: NA; V: TRBV10-3; length: 17; J: TRBJ1-3
DNA: TGTGCCAGCATAGGAGGCGTTGCTGAAGCTTTCTTT; CDR3: CASIGGVAEAFF; size: NA; D: NA; V: TRBV25-1; length: 12; J: TRBJ1-1
DNA: TGTGCCAGCAGCCAAGATAAGGCAGGGTCCTCTGGAAACACCATATATTTT; CDR3: CASSQDKAGSSGNTIYF; size: many; D: NA; V: TRBV4-2; length: 17; J: TRBJ1-3
DNA: TGTGCCAGCAGCTTAGCGCCTAGCGGGGTCAGGTCGGAGACCCAGTACTTC; CDR3: CASSLAPSGVRSETQYF; size: NA; D: TRBD2; V: TRBV7-9; length: 17; J: TRBJ2-5
DNA: TGTGCCAGCAGCTTAGTGGTCCTCCATGAGCAGTTCTTC; CDR3: CASSLVVLHEQFF; size: NA; D: NA; V: TRBV7-9; length: 13; J: TRBJ2-1
DNA: TGTGCCAGCAGCTTAGTAGCGGGGGGCCGAGGGGAGCAGTTCTTC; CDR3: CASSLVAGGRGEQFF; size: many; D: TRBD2; V: TRBV7-6; length: 15; J: TRBJ2-1
DNA: TGTGCCAGCAGTCTCGGGGCCCGGAGGGTCCAAGAGACCCAGTACTTC; CDR3: CASSLGARRVQETQYF; size: many; D: NA; V: TRBV12-3/TRBV12-4; length: 16; J: TRBJ2-5
DNA: TGTGCCACCTCTCCCGCGGTAGGATCGTACGAGCAGTACTTC; CDR3: CATSPAVGSYEQYF; size: NA; D: NA; V: TRBV19; length: 14; J: TRBJ2-7
DNA: TGTGCCAGCAGTTCAGGGGATTCGTGGGCGACCGGGGAGCTGTTTTTT; CDR3: CASSSGDSWATGELFF; size: few; D: NA; V: TRBV27; length: 16; J: TRBJ2-2
DNA: TGTGCCAGCAGCTTAGCTCCTCGGGCAGGGCCATGGGGCTACACCTTC; CDR3: CASSLAPRAGPWGYTF; size: many; D: NA; V: TRBV7-2; length: 16; J: TRBJ1-2
DNA: TGTGCCAGCAGCTTAGAACGGACAGGGTTCTATGGCTACACCTTC; CDR3: CASSLERTGFYGYTF; size: NA; D: TRBD1; V: TRBV7-9; length: 15; J: TRBJ1-2
DNA: TGTGCCAGCAGTTTAGCGGGGGGCCTTGAGCAGTTCTTC; CDR3: CASSLAGGLEQFF; size: NA; D: TRBD2; V: TRBV27; length: 13; J: TRBJ2-1
DNA: TGTGCCAGCAGCGTAGACCCGGGACAGGGGTTATTATACAATCAGCCCCAGCATTTT; CDR3: CASSVDPGQGLLYNQPQHF; size: many; D: TRBD1; V: TRBV7-8; length: 19; J: TRBJ1-5
DNA: TGTGCCAGCAGCTTGGGTCTGAGTAATCAGCCCCAGCATTTT; CDR3: CASSLGLSNQPQHF; size: many; D: NA; V: TRBV7-9; length: 14; J: TRBJ1-5
DNA: TGCGCCAGCAGCCTAACCCGGCAGGGGGCCCACAATGAGCAGTTCTTC; CDR3: CASSLTRQGAHNEQFF; size: NA; D: TRBD1; V: TRBV4-1; length: 16; J: TRBJ2-1
DNA: TGTGCCAGCAGCTTAGTAGCGCGGGACACTGAAGCTTTCTTT; CDR3: CASSLVARDTEAFF; size: many; D: NA; V: TRBV7-6; length: 14; J: TRBJ1-1
DNA: TGTGCCAGCAGCTTGAAGGAATCCTACGAGCAGTACTTC; CDR3: CASSLKESYEQYF; size: NA; D: NA; V: TRBV5-6; length: 13; J: TRBJ2-7
DNA: TGTGCCAGTAGTCCGCGGACGTCGACGAATGAGCAGTTCTTC; CDR3: CASSPRTSTNEQFF; size: NA; D: NA; V: TRBV19; length: 14; J: TRBJ2-1
DNA: TGTGCCAGCAGAGCGAGCGGACAGGCAAGGGCCGGGGAGCTGTTTTTT; CDR3: CASRASGQARAGELFF; size: NA; D: TRBD1; V: TRBV7-4; length: 16; J: TRBJ2-2
DNA: TGTGCCTCTTCGTGGGGCGAACACTATGGCTACACCTTC; CDR3: CASSWGEHYGYTF; size: NA; D: NA; V: TRBV6-6; length: 13; J: TRBJ1-2
DNA: TGTGCCAGCAGCCCTGGCCCATCCGCAGCCCAATTAGTATACAATGAGCAGTTCTTC; CDR3: CASSPGPSAAQLVYNEQFF; size: few; D: NA; V: TRBV12-3/TRBV12-4; length: 19; J: TRBJ2-1